This TCR beta chain came from a study of memory CD4+ T cells and cytomegalovirus serostatus. Single viable CD3+CD4+CD8-CD45RO+ cells were sorted as the memory CD4+ T cells. Germline V lookup: CDR1 MNHEY, CDR2 SMNVEV (reference sequence). The CDR3 spans 14 residues. Trimming cost V 8 bases and J 9 bases, with 17 bases left between them. The repertoire was sequenced with immunoSEQ multiplex PCR; TCRdb's copy has only in-frame clones and lacks some. The sample holds some 44,000 clones, approximately 82% seen once. This clonotype was sampled from an adult in good health and CMV-seronegative. The J gene is TRBJ1-6, the V gene TRBV27, with unresolved D. The material sequenced was memory CD4+ T cells from blood. The CDR3 here is CASYQPEGGSPLHF. The CDR3 bases are TGTGCCAGCTACCAGCCCGAGGGTGGTTCACCCCTCCACTTT.